These 12 T cell receptor beta chains came from one sample sequenced in a study of cytomegalovirus exposure and HLA in healthy donors. A multiplex PCR was run with 60 Vbeta primers and 13 Jbeta primers. Profiling relied on immunoSEQ multiplex PCR, and the TCRdb table lists in-frame clones only, not all of them. The data show some 140,000 clones, with around 63% seen just once and approximately 1.6% held by the top ten. The specimen sequenced was PBMCs. Receptor source: a human donor in good health.

The genes are TRBV6-1 and TRBJ1-2; TRBD1 aligns across 8 bases. The V segment lost 5 bases and the J segment 4 bases; nucleotides outside the gene matches: 6. CDR1 is MNHNS, CDR2 SASEGT, per germline. The CDR3 extends over 14 amino acids. This CDR3 reads CASSPGGTGYGYTF. The DNA for the CDR3 is TGTGCCAGCAGTCCAGGGGGCACCGGCTATGGCTACACCTTC.

The chain uses TRBV19 and TRBJ2-7; 9 nucleotides match TRBD1. The CDR3 has 14 residues. CDR1 LNHDA and CDR2 SQIVND come from the germline V gene (reference sequence). V dropped 7 bases and J dropped 2; count of bases not matched to a gene: 6. CDR3 coding DNA: TGTGCCAGTAACGAACAGGGGGCCACCTACGAGCAGTACTTC. This encodes CASNEQGATYEQYF. Supplemented by reference TRBV19 and TRBJ2-7, the full variable domain reads DGGITQSPKYLFRKEGQNVTLSCEQNLNHDAMYWYRQDPGQGLRLIYYSQIVNDFQKGDIAEGYSVSREKKESFPLTVTSAQKNPTAFYLCASNEQGATYEQYFGPGTRLTVT.

The chain couples TRBV7-6 to TRBJ2-1; perhaps TRBD2 as D (6 bases). CDR3 length: 19 residues. V was clipped by 2 bases and J by 4 bases, with 24 bases between them. The germline gives CDR1 SGHVS, CDR2 FNYEAQ. The CDR3 DNA sequence: TGTGCCAGCAGCTTATCCTTTATGCGGCGGGGCCAACGGTACAATGAGCAGTTCTTC. Its protein product is CASSLSFMRRGQRYNEQFF.

The V call is TRBV6-1, the J call TRBJ2-1, with D tentatively TRBD2 (5 bases). CDR3 length: 16 amino acids. The germline V gene has CDR1 MNHNS and CDR2 SASEGT. V was pared by 2 bases and J by 4 bases, with 15 bases between. The CDR3 coding sequence is TGTGCCAGCAGTGAACGGCTAGCAGGAGCTTACAATGAGCAGTTCTTC. It translates to CASSERLAGAYNEQFF.

The chain couples TRBV5-4 to TRBJ2-7; no firm D call. Germline loops: CDR1 SGHNT, CDR2 YYREEE (reference sequence). CDR3 length: 16 residues. V lost 1 base and J 1 base, leaving 15 bases between the germline ends. The CDR3 is CASSLSPSSVSYEQYF. For the CDR3, the DNA is TGTGCCAGCAGCTTGTCGCCGTCCTCAGTTTCCTACGAGCAGTACTTC.

The chain links TRBV5-6 to TRBJ2-1; weak D call: TRBD2 (6 bases). The germline CDR1 and CDR2 sequences are SGHDT and YYEEEE. The length of the CDR3 is 15 residues. With 6 bases removed from V and 7 bases from J, the gap between germline ends came to 20 bases. CDR3 residues: CASNLGGSHINEQFF. CDR3 nucleotide sequence: TGTGCCAGCAACCTTGGGGGGAGCCACATTAATGAGCAGTTCTTC.

The V and J genes are TRBV7-3 and TRBJ2-7; tentatively, D is TRBD1 (5 bases). Trimming left V 3 bases short and J 5 bases short, with 11 bases between. The CDR3 covers 13 residues. Germline CDR1 is SGHTA and CDR2 is FQGTGA. The CDR3 protein is CASSLGSGNEQYF. The CDR3 bases are TGTGCCAGCAGCTTGGGGTCAGGGAACGAGCAGTACTTC.

This sequence joins TRBV2 and TRBJ2-3, with a tentative D call TRBD2 (6 bases). Trimming left V 4 bases short and J 0 bases short, with 8 bases between. The CDR3 has 14 residues. Germline CDR1 and CDR2: SNHLY and FYNNEI. CDR3: CASSAGGSTDTQYF. As DNA, the CDR3 is TGTGCCAGCAGTGCTGGGGGGAGCACAGATACGCAGTATTTT. Drawing the rest from reference TRBV2 and TRBJ2-3, the complete variable domain is EPEVTQTPSHQVTQMGQEVILRCVPISNHLYFYWYRQILGQKVEFLVSFYNNEISEKSEIFDDQFSVERPDGSNFTLKIRSTKLEDSAMYFCASSAGGSTDTQYFGPGTRLTVL.

The chain is built from TRBV7-8 and TRBJ2-7; maybe TRBD2 (7 bases). Germline lookup yields CDR1 SGHVS and CDR2 FQNEAQ. This CDR3 is 14 amino acids long. V was trimmed by 6 bases and J by 3 bases, leaving 15 bases between them. This chain's CDR3 is CASSTRGGLYEQYF. CDR3 nucleotide sequence: TGTGCCAGCAGTACAAGGGGGGGCCTCTACGAGCAGTACTTC. The full variable domain, completed using reference TRBV7-8 and TRBJ2-7, is GAGVSQSPRYKVAKRGQDVALRCDPISGHVSLFWYQQALGQGPEFLTYFQNEAQLDKSGLPSDRFFAERPEGSVSTLKIQRTQQEDSAVYLCASSTRGGLYEQYFGPGTRLTVT.

The rearrangement uses TRBV6-1 and TRBJ1-1, with 8 bases aligning to TRBD1. The germline V gene has CDR1 MNHNS and CDR2 SASEGT. J lost 4 bases, V lost 6 bases, and 4 bases had no gene match. The CDR3 is made up of 13 amino acids. The CDR3 reads CASRSQGATEAFF. In nucleotides, the CDR3 is TGTGCCAGCAGGTCCCAGGGGGCCACTGAAGCTTTCTTT.

Comments on this clone: Its ends do not fully match the called genes, so a read error is possible. The V call is TRBV10-1, the J call TRBJ2-2; tentatively, D is TRBD2 (5 bases). This CDR3 is built from 14 residues. Germline CDR1 WNHNN, CDR2 SYGVQD (reference sequence). As DNA, the CDR3 is TGCGCCAGCAGTGATTTCAGAAACACCGGGGAGCCGTTTTTT. Amino acids: CASSDFRNTGEPFF.

This sequence joins TRBV9 and TRBJ2-5; 11 positions match TRBD2. The CDR3 sequence is 16 residues long. The germline V gene has CDR1 SGDLS and CDR2 YYNGEE. J lost 4 bases, V lost 3 bases, and 8 bases had no gene match. As DNA, the CDR3 is TGTGCCAGCAGCGAGCCACTAGCGGGAGATGGAGAGACCCAGTACTTC. This codes for CASSEPLAGDGETQYF.